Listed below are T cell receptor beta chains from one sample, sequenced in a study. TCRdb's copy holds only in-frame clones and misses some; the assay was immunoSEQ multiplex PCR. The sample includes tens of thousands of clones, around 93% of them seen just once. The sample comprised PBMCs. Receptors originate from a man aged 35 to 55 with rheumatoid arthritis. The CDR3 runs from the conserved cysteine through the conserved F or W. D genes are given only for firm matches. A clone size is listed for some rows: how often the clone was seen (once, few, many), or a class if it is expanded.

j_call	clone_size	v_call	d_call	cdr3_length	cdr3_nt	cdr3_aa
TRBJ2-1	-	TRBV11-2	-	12	TGTGCCAGCAGCTTAGATCATATTGAGCAGTTCTTC	CASSLDHIEQFF
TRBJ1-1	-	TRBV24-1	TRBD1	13	TGTGCCATTGCAGAGGGACAGGGGGCTGAAGCTTTCTTT	CAIAEGQGAEAFF
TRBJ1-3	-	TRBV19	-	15	TGTGCCAGTAGTAGTGACAGATTCTCTGGAAACACCATATATTTT	CASSSDRFSGNTIYF
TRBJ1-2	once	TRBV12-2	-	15	TGTGCAAGTCGCTCAAGGGACAGGGGGCGCAGGGGCTACACCTTC	CASRSRDRGRRGYTF
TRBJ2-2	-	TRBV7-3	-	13	TGTGCCAGCAGCTTTTATAACACCGGGGAGCTGTTTTTT	CASSFYNTGELFF
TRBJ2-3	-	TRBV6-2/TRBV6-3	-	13	TGTGCCAGCAGTGAGATTGCGCCCGATACGCAGTATTTT	CASSEIAPDTQYF
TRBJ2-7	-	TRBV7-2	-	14	TGTGCCAGCAGCTTTAGCGGCAGCAACTACGAGCAGTACTTC	CASSFSGSNYEQYF
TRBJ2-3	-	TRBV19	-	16	TGTGCCAGTAGTATAGTTACGGGGGTCGCAGGAAGCACGCAGTATTTT	CASSIVTGVAGSTQYF
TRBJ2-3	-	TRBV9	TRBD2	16	TGTGCCAGCAGCGACCTACTAGCGGGAGGAGCAGATACGCAGTATTTT	CASSDLLAGGADTQYF
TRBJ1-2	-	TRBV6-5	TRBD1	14	TGTGCCAGCACCCAGGGACAGAGATCCTATGGCTACACCTTC	CASTQGQRSYGYTF
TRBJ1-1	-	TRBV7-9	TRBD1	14	TGTGCCAGCAGCCAAGGGACAGGGAACACTGAAGCTTTCTTT	CASSQGTGNTEAFF
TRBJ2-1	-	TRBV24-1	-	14	TGTGCCACCAGTGATTTCCCCAGCGGCAATGAGCAGTTCTTC	CATSDFPSGNEQFF
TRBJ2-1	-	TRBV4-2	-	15	TGTGCCAGCAGCCAAGATGCCCTTGAGAGCAATGAGCAGTTCTTC	CASSQDALESNEQFF
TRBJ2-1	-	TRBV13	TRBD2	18	TGTGCCAGCAGCTCAGCTATTTTGGCGGGAGGGCCGGGCAATGAGCAGTTCTTC	CASSSAILAGGPGNEQFF
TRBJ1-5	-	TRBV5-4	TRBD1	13	TGTGCCAGCAGCCTGGACAGGAATCAGCCCCAGCATTTT	CASSLDRNQPQHF
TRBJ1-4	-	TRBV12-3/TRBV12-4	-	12	TGTGCCAGCACCTGGACGGGCGAAAAACTGTTTTTT	CASTWTGEKLFF
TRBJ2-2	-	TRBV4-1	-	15	TGCGCCAGCAGCCAAGTTCTACAGCCTACCGGGGAGCTGTTTTTT	CASSQVLQPTGELFF
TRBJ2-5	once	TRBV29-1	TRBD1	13	TGCAGCGTTGGGACCAACAGGGGAGAGACCCAGTACTTC	CSVGTNRGETQYF
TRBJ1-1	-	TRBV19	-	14	TGTGCCAGTAGTATAGGGATGGGGAACACTGAAGCTTTCTTT	CASSIGMGNTEAFF
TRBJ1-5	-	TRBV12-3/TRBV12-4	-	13	TGTGCCAGCAGTTTAGTGGGTATGCAGCCCCAGCATTTT	CASSLVGMQPQHF
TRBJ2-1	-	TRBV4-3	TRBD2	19	TGCGCCAGCAGCCAGTCCGGACTAGCGGGAGGCATCGCCTACAATGAGCAGTTCTTC	CASSQSGLAGGIAYNEQFF
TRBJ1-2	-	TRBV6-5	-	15	TGTGCCAGCACCCCTGTACAGCGAGCTAACTATGGCTACACCTTC	CASTPVQRANYGYTF
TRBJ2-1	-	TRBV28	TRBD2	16	TGTGCCAGCAGTCTCAGGACTAGCGGGAGTTACAATGAGCAGTTCTTC	CASSLRTSGSYNEQFF
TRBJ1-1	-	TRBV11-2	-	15	TGTGCCAGCAGCTTAGTGGGGACAAGGAACACTGAAGCTTTCTTT	CASSLVGTRNTEAFF
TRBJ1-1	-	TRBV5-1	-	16	TGCGCCAGCAGCGCACATAGGTCAGGGAGGAACACTGAAGCTTTCTTT	CASSAHRSGRNTEAFF
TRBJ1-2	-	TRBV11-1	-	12	TGTGCCACCAGGGACGACGGCTATGGCTACACCTTC	CATRDDGYGYTF
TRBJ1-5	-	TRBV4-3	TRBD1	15	TGCGCCAGCAGCCAAGTGACAGGGGGTATTCAGCCCCAGCATTTT	CASSQVTGGIQPQHF
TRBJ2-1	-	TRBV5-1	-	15	TGCGCCAGCAGCTCCGGGACTGGCTCCTACAATGAGCAGTTCTTC	CASSSGTGSYNEQFF
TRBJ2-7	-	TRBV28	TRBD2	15	TGTGCCAGCAGTCCCATCGCTAGCGGGAGCTACGAGCAGTACTTC	CASSPIASGSYEQYF
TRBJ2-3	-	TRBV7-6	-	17	TGTGCCAGCAGCTTACTGACCGGGCCTGCAGACACAGATACGCAGTATTTT	CASSLLTGPADTDTQYF
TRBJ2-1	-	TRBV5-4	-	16	TGTGCCAGCAGCTTGGCCGCCGCGATTGGTTATGGTGAGCAGTTCTTC	CASSLAAAIGYGEQFF